This is a list of T cell receptor beta chains from one sample in a study of Graves' ophthalmopathy and Graves' hyperthyroidism. TCRdb analysed the multiplex PCR reads with MiXCR anew, one entry per CDR3 protein. Among 1 million to 1.3 million distinct CDR3 sequences listed, less than 45% were seen once. Sequencing was done on a sample of peripheral blood or thyroid tissue (not recorded which). These receptor sequences come from an adult man with Graves' hyperthyroidism. CDR3s include the opening cysteine and the closing phenylalanine or tryptophan. A D gene is named only where the DNA matches it firmly. Only part of the rows carry a size: once, few, many, or a class if the clone is expanded.

J,D,V,size,DNA,CDR3
TRBJ1-6,NA,TRBV14,many,TGTGCCAGCAGCCTCGGACTCTCCTATAATTCACCCCTCCACTTT,CASSLGLSYNSPLHF
TRBJ1-2,NA,TRBV19,NA,TGTGCCAGTAGTACCTCCGGCAGGGAGAACTATGGCTACACCTTC,CASSTSGRENYGYTF
TRBJ1-1,NA,TRBV12-3/TRBV12-4,few,TGTGCCAGCACCCCATCACGGGACCTCAAAGCGGAAGCTTTCTTT,CASTPSRDLKAEAFF
TRBJ2-5,TRBD1,TRBV7-2,NA,TGTGCCAGCAGCTTAGCCAGGGGGCGCGGGGAGCCCCAGTACTTC,CASSLARGRGEPQYF
TRBJ2-5,NA,TRBV24-1,many,TGTGCCACCAGTGACCTCCGGGACCGGTGGGAGACCCAGTACTTC,CATSDLRDRWETQYF
TRBJ1-5,NA,TRBV2,many,TGTGCCAGCAGTGACCGCCCAGGGAGGGGCAATCAGCCCCAGCATTTT,CASSDRPGRGNQPQHF
TRBJ1-2,NA,TRBV19,NA,TGTGCCAGTAGTATTCGGGCCTATGGCTACACCTTC,CASSIRAYGYTF
TRBJ1-1,NA,TRBV3-1,NA,TGTGCCAGCAGCCACCCCGGGGGGCTCGCTGAAGCTTTCTTT,CASSHPGGLAEAFF
TRBJ2-5,NA,TRBV2,NA,TGTGCCAGCAGTGATAACTTCTCCACCCAGTACTTC,CASSDNFSTQYF
TRBJ1-2,NA,TRBV2,NA,TGTGCCAGCAGTGCCCAAGGACAGCTCTATGGCTACACCTTC,CASSAQGQLYGYTF
TRBJ2-2,NA,TRBV20-1,NA,TGCAGTGCTAGCCGAGGACAGCTATCACAATGGAGCACCGGGGAGCTGTTTTTT,CSASRGQLSQWSTGELFF
TRBJ1-3,NA,TRBV9,NA,TGTGCATCCGGTCCTGGAAACACCATATATTTT,CASGPGNTIYF
TRBJ2-2,NA,TRBV25-1,NA,TGTGCCAGCAGTTCCCAGACCTGGAACGGGGAGCTGTTTTTT,CASSSQTWNGELFF
TRBJ1-1,NA,TRBV10-2,NA,TGCGCCAGCAGTGAGGACGGCGCGTACACTGAAGCTTTCTTT,CASSEDGAYTEAFF
TRBJ2-7,NA,TRBV29-1,many,TGCAGCGTTGAACTCCCATATCCGAGTTCAAGGTACGAGCAGTACTTC,CSVELPYPSSRYEQYF
TRBJ2-2,NA,TRBV5-1,NA,TGTGCCAGCAGCTCCAACGAAATCGGGACGGTAACGACCGGGGAGCTGTTTTTT,CASSSNEIGTVTTGELFF
TRBJ2-2,NA,TRBV9,NA,TGTGCCAGCAGCGCATCCCAGGGGCCCGACACCGGGGGGCTGTTTTTT,CASSASQGPDTGGLFF
TRBJ1-2,TRBD1,TRBV24-1,NA,TGTGCCACCAGTGATTTTAGCAGTCCCCTAGACAGGGGAGTCGGCTACACCTTC,CATSDFSSPLDRGVGYTF
TRBJ2-1,NA,TRBV29-1,NA,TGCAGCGTTCTCTTCCGGGACCAACAACCCAATGAGCAGTTCTTC,CSVLFRDQQPNEQFF
TRBJ1-1,NA,TRBV19,many,TGTGCCAGTGTATATTCGGGGGCACGAACTGAAGCTTTCTTT,CASVYSGARTEAFF
TRBJ2-3,NA,TRBV10-3,NA,TGTGCCATCAGTGACAGTCGCGATACGCAGTATTTT,CAISDSRDTQYF
TRBJ1-1,TRBD1,TRBV10-1,many,TGCGCCAGCAGTCCGAAGGGACAGGGGGCGGCTTTCTTT,CASSPKGQGAAFF
TRBJ2-6,NA,TRBV6-4,NA,TGTGCCAGCAGTGACTCGGTGGCATCTGGGGCCAACGTCCTGACTTTC,CASSDSVASGANVLTF
TRBJ2-5,NA,TRBV20-1,many,TGCAGTGCTAGTGTGACCCAAGAGACCCAGTACTTC,CSASVTQETQYF
TRBJ1-6,TRBD1,TRBV6-5,many,TGTGCCAGCAGTGAACGGGACAGAATAACTTCACCCCTCCACTTT,CASSERDRITSPLHF
TRBJ1-2,NA,TRBV15,NA,TGTGCCACCAGCAGAGGAACTAGCGGGGTATTC,CATSRGTSGVF
TRBJ1-6,NA,TRBV19,many,TGTGCCAGTAGTATAGAAGGCGCTGTCCCCCTCCACTTT,CASSIEGAVPLHF
TRBJ1-6,NA,TRBV2,many,TGTGCCACCACCCAGGACGGGCGCGGAAATTCACCCCTCCACTTT,CATTQDGRGNSPLHF
TRBJ2-2,NA,TRBV6-5,many,TGTGCCAGCAGTGCCGTCGGGGTCCGGGAGCTGTTTTTT,CASSAVGVRELFF
TRBJ2-6,NA,TRBV19,few,TGTGCCAGTAGTTGGGGGTCCGCTGGGGCCGACGTCCTGACTTTC,CASSWGSAGADVLTF
TRBJ2-5,TRBD1,TRBV6-5,many,TGTGCCAGCAGTTACTCGACAGGGTTGGAGACCCAGTACTTC,CASSYSTGLETQYF
TRBJ1-6,NA,TRBV20-1,once,TGCAGTGCTAGGAATCCAGGTTTTAGTTCACCCCTCCACTTT,CSARNPGFSSPLHF
TRBJ1-2,NA,TRBV10-3,NA,TGTGCCATCAGTGAGGCCGGGAACACCTTC,CAISEAGNTF
TRBJ1-2,TRBD1,TRBV12-3/TRBV12-4,many,TGTGCCAGCAGCTTCCGACTGACAGGGGATTATGGCTACACCTTC,CASSFRLTGDYGYTF
TRBJ1-5,NA,TRBV11-2,NA,TGCGCCAGCAGCCAAGTAATGGCAGGGCCCGGCAATCAGCCCCAGCATTTT,CASSQVMAGPGNQPQHF
TRBJ1-2,TRBD1,TRBV19,NA,TGTGCCAGTAGTATCCGCGGGACAGCGAACTCTGGAAACACCTTC,CASSIRGTANSGNTF
TRBJ1-2,NA,TRBV29-1,many,TGCAGCGGGGTCGGGCTTACTGGGGATGGCTACACCTTC,CSGVGLTGDGYTF
TRBJ2-5,TRBD2,TRBV7-6,many,TGTGCCAGCAGCCTTAATAGCGGGGGGTACCAAGAGACCCAGTACTTC,CASSLNSGGYQETQYF
TRBJ2-7,TRBD1,TRBV18,few,TGTGCCAGCTCACCCACGGACAGGGTAGCCTACGAGCAGTACTTC,CASSPTDRVAYEQYF
TRBJ2-7,TRBD1,TRBV9,many,TGTGCCAGCAGCGTGGCGACAGGGGGCCCCTACGAGCAGTACTTC,CASSVATGGPYEQYF
TRBJ2-3,NA,TRBV7-3,NA,TGTGCCAGCAGCTTCAAAACGGCGGATACGCAGTATTTT,CASSFKTADTQYF
TRBJ2-2,NA,TRBV7-9,many,TGTGCCAGCAGCTTAGTTTCGGCTGCCCGCCGCACCGGGGAGCTGTTTTTT,CASSLVSAARRTGELFF
TRBJ2-7,TRBD2,TRBV2,NA,TGTGCCAGCCGGGAAGACACCATCGGGACTAGCGGGAGGGCCGTCTACGAGCAGTACTTC,CASREDTIGTSGRAVYEQYF
TRBJ1-4,NA,TRBV9,few,TGCGCCAGCAGCTCCGGGTATGTTGAGGAAAAACTGTTTTTT,CASSSGYVEEKLFF
TRBJ2-5,TRBD1,TRBV29-1,NA,TGCAGCGTTGGACAGGGGATTGGAGAGACCCAGTACTTC,CSVGQGIGETQYF
TRBJ1-6,TRBD1,TRBV20-1,many,TGCAGTGCTATGGGCGGGACAGCGGATTCACCCCTCCACTTT,CSAMGGTADSPLHF
TRBJ2-7,NA,TRBV25-1,NA,TGTGCCAGCGCCAAGCTGGCAACCACGGCCTACGAGCAGTACTTC,CASAKLATTAYEQYF
TRBJ1-1,NA,TRBV7-9,NA,TGTGCCACCAAACACAGGTTCCCGGCGAACACTGAAGCTTTCTTT,CATKHRFPANTEAFF
TRBJ2-2,NA,TRBV9,few,TGTGCCAGCAGCGCAAGCAGGGGTCCCACCGGGGAGCTGTTTTTT,CASSASRGPTGELFF
TRBJ1-2,NA,TRBV7-9,once,TGTGCCAGCACCTTAAACGCCAGGGATGACTATGGCTACACCTTC,CASTLNARDDYGYTF
TRBJ1-2,NA,TRBV12-3/TRBV12-4,NA,TGTGCCAGCAGCCCGGCAGGGGTCGTTGGCTACACCTTC,CASSPAGVVGYTF
TRBJ2-6,NA,TRBV29-1,NA,TGCAGGGTTGTAATCGCCTCTGGGGCCAACGTCCTGACTTTC,CRVVIASGANVLTF
TRBJ1-5,NA,TRBV19,many,TGTGCCAGTAGTATAGGCCAAGTTCACAATCAGCCCCAGCATTTT,CASSIGQVHNQPQHF
TRBJ1-2,TRBD1,TRBV10-3,NA,TGTGCCAGCAGCGAACGGGACAGGGGTAATCACTATGGCTACACCTTC,CASSERDRGNHYGYTF